Listed here are 27 T cell receptor beta chains from one sample, sequenced in a study of cytomegalovirus exposure and HLA in healthy donors. This table comes from immunoSEQ multiplex PCR, and its TCRdb copy is limited to in-frame clones, with some not included. The sample carries 65,000 to 80,000 clones, roughly 94% recorded once. The sample consisted of PBMCs. Receptors were obtained from a woman aged 18-29 years in good health and CMV-seropositive.

The chain carries TRBV19 and TRBJ1-1; D is uncertain. CDR1 is LNHDA and CDR2 is SQIVND in the germline V gene (reference sequence). This CDR3 comprises 14 residues. V was pared by 6 bases and J by 1 base, with 12 bases between. CDR3 protein: CASREGSQNTEAFF. CDR3 DNA: TGTGCCAGTAGGGAGGGCAGTCAGAACACTGAAGCTTTCTTT.

The V gene is TRBV5-1, the J gene TRBJ1-1; unclear D gene. V lost 0 bases and J lost 4, with 7 bases in between. Looked up from germline, CDR1 is SGHRS and CDR2 is YFSETQ. The CDR3 totals 13 residues. The CDR3 nucleotides are TGCGCCAGCAGCTTGGCCGGTTTCACTGAAGCTTTCTTT. Translated, it gives CASSLAGFTEAFF. The variable domain in full, completed from reference TRBV5-1 and TRBJ1-1, reads KAGVTQTPRYLIKTRGQQVTLSCSPISGHRSVSWYQQTPGQGLQFLFEYFSETQRNKGNFPGRFSGRQFSNSRSEMNVSTLELGDSALYLCASSLAGFTEAFFGQGTRLTVV.

The V call is TRBV4-3, the J call TRBJ2-1; D unresolved. The CDR3 loop spans 14 amino acids. The V gene lost 1 base and the J gene lost 3 bases, with 7 bases spanning the gap. Germline lookup yields CDR1 LGHNA and CDR2 YSLEER. The CDR3 DNA reads TGCGCCAGCAGCCAAGGGGCCCGCTACAATGAGCAGTTCTTC. Amino acid sequence: CASSQGARYNEQFF.

This chain links TRBV7-3 with TRBJ2-1, with 10 bases identical to TRBD2. Trimming cost V 5 bases and J 7 bases; bases outside gene matches: 2. CDR1 and CDR2 from the germline V gene are SGHTA and FQGTGA. The CDR3 has 13 residues. Written as DNA, the CDR3 is TGTGCCAGCAGCAGACTAGCGGGTAATGAGCAGTTCTTC. As protein: CASSRLAGNEQFF.

The V gene is TRBV20-1, the J gene TRBJ2-1; D might be TRBD1 (5 bases). The CDR3 runs 11 residues. Trimming removed 5 bases from V and 7 bases from J, with 9 bases in between. From germline, CDR1 is DFQATT and CDR2 SNEGSKA (reference sequence). The CDR3 reads CSAFRVNEQFF. The DNA for the CDR3 is TGCAGTGCTTTCAGGGTGAATGAGCAGTTCTTC.

The chain uses TRBV7-6 and TRBJ2-7; 9 nucleotides line up with TRBD1. With V trimmed by 6 bases and J by 4 bases, 13 bases remained unmatched. The CDR3 runs to 16 residues. CDR1 is SGHVS, CDR2 FNYEAQ, per germline. The CDR3 region has the DNA TGTGCCAGCAGTTTACAACGGGCGGACAGGGGTTACGAGCAGTACTTC. Translating it yields CASSLQRADRGYEQYF.

This chain joins TRBV5-6 and TRBJ2-3; TRBD2 matches at 10 bases. The CDR3 is 15 amino acids. Per the germline V gene, CDR1 is SGHDT and CDR2 is YYEEEE. V was pared by 0 bases and J by 5 bases, with 3 bases of the junction left unmatched. The CDR3 region has the DNA TGTGCCAGCAGCTTGGTCGCTAGCGGGGGAGATACGCAGTATTTT. It is translated as CASSLVASGGDTQYF.

The genes are TRBV30 and TRBJ1-5; tentatively, D is TRBD1 (6 bases). The CDR3 totals 15 residues. With 3 bases removed from V and 0 bases from J, the gap between germline ends came to 12 bases. The germline V gene encodes CDR1 GTSNPN and CDR2 SVGIG (reference sequence). The CDR3 protein is CAWSAGQISNQPQHF. The CDR3 nucleotides read TGTGCCTGGAGCGCCGGACAGATTAGCAATCAGCCCCAGCATTTT.

V gene TRBV27 combines with J gene TRBJ1-1, with D possibly matching TRBD1 (6 bases). The CDR3 runs 15 residues. Trimming removed 0 bases at V and 1 base at J, with 9 bases between. The V gene's germline CDR1 is MNHEY and CDR2 SMNVEV (reference sequence). CDR3 sequence: CASSLSLGANTEAFF. The DNA of the CDR3 is TGTGCCAGCAGTTTATCCCTGGGGGCGAACACTGAAGCTTTCTTT.

V is TRBV19 and J is TRBJ1-5; TRBD1 aligns across 8 bases. The CDR3 loop spans 14 amino acids. J lost 7 bases, V lost 7 bases, and 9 bases had no gene match. Germline V gives CDR1 LNHDA, CDR2 SQIVND (reference sequence). The DNA of the CDR3 is TGTGCCAGTAAGAGGCTACGACAGGGGCAGCCCCAGCATTTT. This gives the protein CASKRLRQGQPQHF.

The rearrangement links TRBV19 to TRBJ2-1, with TRBD2 identical over 8 bases. The CDR3 extends over 15 amino acids. Germline trimming cut 8 bases from V and 2 bases from J; bases unmatched to any gene: 8. Per germline, CDR1 LNHDA and CDR2 SQIVND (reference sequence). CDR3 amino acids: CASSAGGIAYNEQFF. CDR3 in DNA: TGTGCCAGTTCTGCGGGGGGAATCGCCTACAATGAGCAGTTCTTC.

DNA of the CDR3: TGTGCCAGCAGCAAGGACAGCTACGAGCAGTACTTC. This encodes CASSKDSYEQYF. The rearrangement joins TRBV5-6 to TRBJ2-7; D possibly corresponds to TRBD1 (6 bases). The CDR3 consists of 12 residues. Germline CDR1 SGHDT, CDR2 YYEEEE. V was cut by 4 bases and J by 3 bases, with 8 bases left in between.

The chain joins TRBV19 to TRBJ1-1; D gene unclear. Trimming pared 4 bases from V and 0 bases from J, leaving 6 bases between. The CDR3 length is 13 residues. Germline V gives CDR1 LNHDA, CDR2 SQIVND (reference sequence). CDR3 region: CASSSSMNTEAFF. The DNA of the CDR3 is TGTGCCAGTAGTAGTTCTATGAACACTGAAGCTTTCTTT.

This rearrangement joins TRBV10-3 to TRBJ2-1; D is possibly TRBD2 (5 bases). The germline V and J ends were trimmed by 4 bases and 5 bases, with 15 bases remaining between them. The CDR3 loop spans 15 amino acids. Germline V gives CDR1 ENHRY, CDR2 SYGVKD. CDR3 sequence (DNA): TGTGCCATCAGTGTCCGGGGAGTCGTAAACAATGAGCAGTTCTTC. As protein: CAISVRGVVNNEQFF.

The DNA of the CDR3 is TGTGCCAGCAGCACCGACAGGCAGAGCACAGATACGCAGTATTTT. Its translation is CASSTDRQSTDTQYF. V gene TRBV2 combines with J gene TRBJ2-3; TRBD1 might be the D (6 bases). The CDR3 runs to 15 residues. The V end lost 6 bases, the J end lost 0 bases, and 13 bases lay between the germline ends. In germline, CDR1 is SNHLY, CDR2 FYNNEI.

The chain combines TRBV28 with TRBJ2-1, with D unclear. The CDR3 has 12 amino acids. V was trimmed by 6 bases and J by 7 bases, leaving 10 bases between them. Per germline, CDR1 MDHEN and CDR2 SYDVKM. CDR3: CASSPYRNEQFF. In nucleotides, the CDR3 is TGTGCCAGCAGCCCTTACCGGAATGAGCAGTTCTTC.

The chain combines TRBV7-2 with TRBJ2-2; TRBD2 matches 16 bases. The CDR3 consists of 18 residues. With 3 bases clipped from V and 6 bases from J, the junction kept 7 bases outside the gene matches. Germline V gives CDR1 SGHTA, CDR2 FQGNSA. The CDR3 loop is CASSLVGTSGGAPGELFF. CDR3 coding DNA: TGTGCCAGCAGCTTGGTAGGGACTAGCGGGGGGGCCCCCGGGGAGCTGTTTTTT.

V is TRBV14 and J is TRBJ1-5; weak D call: TRBD1 (5 bases). The CDR3 runs 14 residues. From germline, CDR1 is SGHDN and CDR2 FVKESK. V lost 5 bases and J lost 1, with 9 bases in between. The CDR3 region has the DNA TGTGCCAGCAGCTGGGGGGGGAGCAATCAGCCCCAGCATTTT. Its protein is CASSWGGSNQPQHF.

V usage is TRBV19 and J usage is TRBJ2-1; D possibly corresponds to TRBD2 (5 bases). The CDR3 is 14 amino acids. CDR1 and CDR2 (germline): LNHDA, SQIVND (reference sequence). With 7 bases removed from V and 0 bases from J, the gap between germline ends came to 10 bases. The CDR3 DNA reads as TGTGCCAGTAAGGGAGAGAGCTCCTACAATGAGCAGTTCTTC. Encoded protein: CASKGESSYNEQFF. The variable domain in full, completed from reference TRBV19 and TRBJ2-1, reads DGGITQSPKYLFRKEGQNVTLSCEQNLNHDAMYWYRQDPGQGLRLIYYSQIVNDFQKGDIAEGYSVSREKKESFPLTVTSAQKNPTAFYLCASKGESSYNEQFFGPGTRLTVL.

The chain employs TRBV6-1 and TRBJ2-7; D may be TRBD1 (6 bases). The CDR3 sequence is 14 residues long. Trimming cost V 4 bases and J 3 bases, with 13 bases left between them. The germline gives CDR1 MNHNS, CDR2 SASEGT. This chain's CDR3 is CASSVSGHLYEQYF. The CDR3 region has the DNA TGTGCCAGCAGTGTCTCGGGACACCTCTACGAGCAGTACTTC.

The genes are TRBV19 and TRBJ1-4; D is unclear. Trimming cost V 6 bases and J 11 bases, with 19 bases left between them. The CDR3 extends over 14 amino acids. Germline CDR1 LNHDA, CDR2 SQIVND (reference sequence). The CDR3 DNA sequence: TGTGCCAGTAGGGACCCGGGAAGGTCGGGGAAACTGTTTTTT. The encoded protein is CASRDPGRSGKLFF.

The chain carries TRBV2 and TRBJ1-4, with a weak D call TRBD1 (6 bases). Germline values: CDR1 SNHLY, CDR2 FYNNEI. Trimming stripped 2 bases from V and 2 bases from J, with 9 bases between. This CDR3 is built from 15 residues. CDR3 protein: CASSEQGITNEKLFF. The CDR3 region has the DNA TGTGCCAGCAGTGAACAGGGGATCACTAATGAAAAACTGTTTTTT. The entire variable domain, with the rest obtained from reference TRBV2 and TRBJ1-4, is as follows: EPEVTQTPSHQVTQMGQEVILRCVPISNHLYFYWYRQILGQKVEFLVSFYNNEISEKSEIFDDQFSVERPDGSNFTLKIRSTKLEDSAMYFCASSEQGITNEKLFFGSGTQLSVL.

The chain joins TRBV7-3 to TRBJ2-6, with no clear D. The ends were cut back, 2 bases at V and 1 base at J, with 6 bases in the middle. From germline, CDR1 is SGHTA and CDR2 FQGTGA. This CDR3 has 15 residues. CDR3 amino acids: CASSLDGSGANVLTF. In DNA, the CDR3 is TGTGCCAGCAGCTTAGACGGGTCTGGGGCCAACGTCCTGACTTTC.

The J gene is TRBJ1-4, the V gene TRBV15; a weak D match, TRBD1 (5 bases). The germline V gene has CDR1 LNHNV and CDR2 YYDKDF (reference sequence). Trimming took 0 bases from V and 8 from J, leaving 16 bases between them. The CDR3 covers 16 residues. CDR3 DNA: TGTGCCACCAGCAGAGATAGTGTGGGGGGAGAGGAAAAACTGTTTTTT. Its protein is CATSRDSVGGEEKLFF.

V usage is TRBV2 and J usage is TRBJ1-1; TRBD1 might be the D (6 bases). The V and J ends lost 6 bases and 6 bases respectively, with 11 bases between them. Germline V CDR1 and CDR2: SNHLY, FYNNEI. This CDR3 is built from 12 residues. The CDR3 DNA sequence: TGTGCCAGCAGCCCGGGACAAGCTGAAGCTTTCTTT. This encodes CASSPGQAEAFF. Complete variable domain (other parts from reference TRBV2 and TRBJ1-1): EPEVTQTPSHQVTQMGQEVILRCVPISNHLYFYWYRQILGQKVEFLVSFYNNEISEKSEIFDDQFSVERPDGSNFTLKIRSTKLEDSAMYFCASSPGQAEAFFGQGTRLTVV.

This clone was detected a few times. The chain links TRBV5-1 to TRBJ1-5; 10 bases line up with TRBD1. The CDR3 is made up of 16 amino acids. Per germline, CDR1 SGHRS and CDR2 YFSETQ. Germline trimming cut 0 bases from V and 8 bases from J; bases unmatched to any gene: 8. The CDR3 DNA sequence: TGCGCCAGCAGCTTGGACCCGACAGGGGGCGCCGAGCCCCAGCATTTT. Protein product: CASSLDPTGGAEPQHF. Supplemented by reference TRBV5-1 and TRBJ1-5, the full variable domain reads KAGVTQTPRYLIKTRGQQVTLSCSPISGHRSVSWYQQTPGQGLQFLFEYFSETQRNKGNFPGRFSGRQFSNSRSEMNVSTLELGDSALYLCASSLDPTGGAEPQHFGDGTRLSIL.

CDR3 region: CASSGRSRRNTIYF. In DNA, the CDR3 is TGTGCCAGCAGTGGGAGAAGCAGAAGAAACACCATATATTTT. This rearrangement joins TRBV6-1 to TRBJ1-3, with D uncertain. The CDR3 has 14 amino acids. From germline, CDR1 is MNHNS and CDR2 SASEGT. Trimming stripped 4 bases from V and 5 bases from J, with 12 bases between.